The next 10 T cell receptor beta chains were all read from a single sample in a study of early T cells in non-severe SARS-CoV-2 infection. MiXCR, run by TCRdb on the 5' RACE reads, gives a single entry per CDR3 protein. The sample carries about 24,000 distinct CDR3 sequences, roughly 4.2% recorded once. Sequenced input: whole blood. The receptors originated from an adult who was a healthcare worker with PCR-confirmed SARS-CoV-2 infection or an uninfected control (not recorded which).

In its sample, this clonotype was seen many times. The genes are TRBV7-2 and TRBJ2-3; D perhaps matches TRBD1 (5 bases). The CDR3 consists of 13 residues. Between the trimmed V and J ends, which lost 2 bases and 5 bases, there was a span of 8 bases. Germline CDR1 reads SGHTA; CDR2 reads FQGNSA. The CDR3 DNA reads TGTGCCAGCAGCTTATCTAGGGGAGATACGCAGTATTTT. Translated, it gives CASSLSRGDTQYF.

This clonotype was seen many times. Here the CDR3 reads CASSWRPLASTDTQYF. CDR3 coding DNA: TGTGCCAGCAGCTGGCGACCACTAGCGAGCACAGATACGCAGTATTTT. The V and J genes are TRBV5-6 and TRBJ2-3; 7 positions agree with TRBD2. This CDR3 has 16 residues. CDR1 is SGHDT and CDR2 is YYEEEE in the germline V gene. V was pared by 3 bases and J by 0 bases, with 7 bases of the junction left unmatched.

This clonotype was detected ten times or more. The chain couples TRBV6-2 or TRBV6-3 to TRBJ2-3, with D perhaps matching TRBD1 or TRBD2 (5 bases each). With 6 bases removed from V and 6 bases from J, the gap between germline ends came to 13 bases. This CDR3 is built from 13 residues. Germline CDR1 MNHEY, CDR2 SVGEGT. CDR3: CASSQGPEDTQYF. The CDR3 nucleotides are TGTGCCAGCAGCCAGGGACCCGAGGATACGCAGTATTTT.

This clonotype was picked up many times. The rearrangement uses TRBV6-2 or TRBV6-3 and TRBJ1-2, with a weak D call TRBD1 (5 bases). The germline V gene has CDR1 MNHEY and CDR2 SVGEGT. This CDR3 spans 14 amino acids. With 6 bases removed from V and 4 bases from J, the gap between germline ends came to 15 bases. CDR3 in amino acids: CASRLLDTGYGYTF. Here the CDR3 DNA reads TGTGCCAGCAGGCTCCTGGACACCGGCTATGGCTACACCTTC.

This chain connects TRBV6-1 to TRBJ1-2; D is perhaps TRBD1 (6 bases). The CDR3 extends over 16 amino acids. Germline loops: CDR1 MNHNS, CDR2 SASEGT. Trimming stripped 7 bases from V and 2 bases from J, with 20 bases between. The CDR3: CASTSGRGYGNYGYTF. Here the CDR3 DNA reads TGTGCCAGCACCTCCGGGAGGGGGTATGGCAACTATGGCTACACCTTC.

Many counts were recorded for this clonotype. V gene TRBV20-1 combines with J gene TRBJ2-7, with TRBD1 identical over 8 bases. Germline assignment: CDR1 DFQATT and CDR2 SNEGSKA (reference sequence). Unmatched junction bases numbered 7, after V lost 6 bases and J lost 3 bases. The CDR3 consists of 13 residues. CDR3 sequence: CSAAGDRYYEQYF. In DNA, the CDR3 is TGCAGTGCAGCCGGGGACAGGTACTACGAGCAGTACTTC.

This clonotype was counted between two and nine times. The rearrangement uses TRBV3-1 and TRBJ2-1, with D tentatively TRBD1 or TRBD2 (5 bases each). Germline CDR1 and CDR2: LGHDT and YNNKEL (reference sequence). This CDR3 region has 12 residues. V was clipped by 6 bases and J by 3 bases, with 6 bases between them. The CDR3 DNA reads TGTGCCAGCAGGGGGGACTACAATGAGCAGTTCTTC. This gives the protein CASRGDYNEQFF.

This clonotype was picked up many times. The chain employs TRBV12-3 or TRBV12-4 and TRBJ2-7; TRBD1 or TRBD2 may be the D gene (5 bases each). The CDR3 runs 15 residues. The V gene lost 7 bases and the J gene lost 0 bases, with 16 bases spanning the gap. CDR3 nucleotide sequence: TGTGCCAGCAACCCCCAGGGACCGAGCTCCTACGAGCAGTACTTC. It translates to CASNPQGPSSYEQYF.

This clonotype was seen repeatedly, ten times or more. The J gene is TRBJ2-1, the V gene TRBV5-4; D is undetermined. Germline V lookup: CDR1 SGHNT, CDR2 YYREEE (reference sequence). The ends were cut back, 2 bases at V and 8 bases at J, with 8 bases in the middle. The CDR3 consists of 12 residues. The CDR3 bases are TGTGCCAGCAGCTTTACCGGCCATGAGCAGTTCTTC. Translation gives CASSFTGHEQFF.

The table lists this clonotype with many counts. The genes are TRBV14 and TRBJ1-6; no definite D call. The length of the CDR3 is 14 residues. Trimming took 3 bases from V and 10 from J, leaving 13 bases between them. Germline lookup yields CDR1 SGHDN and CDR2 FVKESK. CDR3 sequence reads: CASSHGGPDSPLHF. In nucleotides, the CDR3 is TGTGCCAGCAGCCACGGAGGTCCGGACTCACCCCTCCACTTT.